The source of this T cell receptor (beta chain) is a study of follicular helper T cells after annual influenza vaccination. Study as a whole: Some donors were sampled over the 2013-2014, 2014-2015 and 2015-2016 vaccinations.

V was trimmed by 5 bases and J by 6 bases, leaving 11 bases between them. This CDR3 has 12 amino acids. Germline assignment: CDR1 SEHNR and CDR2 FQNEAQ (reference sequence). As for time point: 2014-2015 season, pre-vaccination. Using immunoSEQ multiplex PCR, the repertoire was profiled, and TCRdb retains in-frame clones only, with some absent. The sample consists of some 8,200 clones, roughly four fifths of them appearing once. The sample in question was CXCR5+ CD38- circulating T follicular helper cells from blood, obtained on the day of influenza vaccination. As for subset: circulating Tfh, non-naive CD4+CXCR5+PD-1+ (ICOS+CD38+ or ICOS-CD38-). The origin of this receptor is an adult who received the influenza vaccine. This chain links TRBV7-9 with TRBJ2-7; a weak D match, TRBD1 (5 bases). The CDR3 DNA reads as TGTGCCAGCAGCCCGGACAAATCCGAGCAGTACTTC. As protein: CASSPDKSEQYF. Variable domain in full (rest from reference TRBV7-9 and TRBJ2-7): DTGVSQNPRHKITKRGQNVTFRCDPISEHNRLYWYRQTLGQGPEFLTYFQNEAQLEKSRLLSDRFSAERPKGSFSTLEIQRTEQGDSAMYLCASSPDKSEQYFGPGTRLTVT.